Only one count was recorded for the clone carrying this T cell receptor beta chain. The data are from a study of CD8+ T cells in alopecia areata. Treatment here: oral pan-JAK inhibitor, 5-10 mg twice daily. Collected material from alopecia areata patients comprised lesional scalp punch biopsies and peripheral blood. Extracted RNA was reverse transcribed, and the resulting cDNA served as sequencing template. Clones were sequenced by immunoSEQ multiplex PCR, and TCRdb holds only the in-frame ones, with some missing. This table has 5,600 or so clones, 71% appearing once. Germline-derived CDR1 and CDR2 are LGHNT and FRNRAP. V shed 3 bases and J shed 7 bases, with 12 bases lying between them. The CDR3 has 13 amino acids.

The material sequenced was skin, taken at week 24, from a patient treated with tofacitinib. This chain joins TRBV12-5 and TRBJ2-5; maybe TRBD1 (5 bases). This receptor was taken from a human donor with alopecia areata. DNA for the CDR3: TGTGCTAGTGGTTTTAATCTGGACACGACCCAGTACTTC. Residues: CASGFNLDTTQYF.